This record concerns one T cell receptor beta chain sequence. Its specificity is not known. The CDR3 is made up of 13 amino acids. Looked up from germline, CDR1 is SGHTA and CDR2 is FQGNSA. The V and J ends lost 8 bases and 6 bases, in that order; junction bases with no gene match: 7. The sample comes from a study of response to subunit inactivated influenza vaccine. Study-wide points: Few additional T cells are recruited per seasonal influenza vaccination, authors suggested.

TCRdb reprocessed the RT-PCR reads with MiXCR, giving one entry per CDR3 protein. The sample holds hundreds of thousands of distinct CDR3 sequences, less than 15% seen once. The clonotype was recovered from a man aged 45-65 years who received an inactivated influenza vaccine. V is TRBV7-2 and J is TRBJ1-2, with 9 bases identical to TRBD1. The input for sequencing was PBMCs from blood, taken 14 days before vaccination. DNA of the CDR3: TGTGCCAGCTCCACGGGACAGGGCCATGGCTACACCTTC. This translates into CASSTGQGHGYTF.